These 2 T cell receptor beta chains share one sample of origin, sequenced in a study of T cell changes during pregnancy in multiple sclerosis. The repertoire was sequenced with immunoSEQ multiplex PCR; TCRdb's copy has only in-frame clones and lacks some. The sample consists of 100,000 or so clones, about 91% of them appearing once. The sequencing used peripheral blood, collected in the second trimester of pregnancy. These receptors all stem from a female donor with multiple sclerosis, enrolled in a pregnancy study.

This chain links TRBV10-3 with TRBJ2-3; 7 positions match TRBD2. In germline, CDR1 is ENHRY, CDR2 SYGVKD. The CDR3 extends over 14 amino acids. V shed 10 bases, J shed 4 bases, and the junction held 11 bases outside the gene matches. The CDR3 DNA follows: TGTGCCACGAAGGAGGGAGGGCCCGCAGATACGCAGTATTTT. Protein product: CATKEGGPADTQYF.

The genes are TRBV5-4 and TRBJ1-2; 8 nucleotides line up with TRBD1. CDR1 SGHNT and CDR2 YYREEE come from the germline V gene (reference sequence). This CDR3 has 15 amino acids. V gave up 0 bases and J gave up 6 bases; unmatched junction bases: 7. The chain's CDR3 is CASSLERGQVHGYTF. DNA for the CDR3: TGTGCCAGCAGCTTGGAAAGGGGACAGGTTCATGGCTACACCTTC.